This TCR beta chain was recorded in a study of glioma-infiltrating T cells after dendritic cell vaccination. Across the whole study: Treatment, given 2003 to 2012, was autologous tumor lysate-pulsed dendritic cell vaccination.

Only in-frame clones appear in the TCRdb table, and some are missing; sequencing was by immunoSEQ multiplex PCR. The sample consists of around 96,000 clones, 70% to 80% of them appearing once. This CDR3 contains 12 residues. Trimming removed 1 base at V and 7 bases at J, with 7 bases between. Germline values: CDR1 MNHNS, CDR2 SASEGT. There are a few counts of this clone. The sequence was obtained from a human donor with glioblastoma. Sequences were derived from blood, sampled before dendritic cell vaccination. The chain is built from TRBV6-1 and TRBJ1-1; D is unclear. The CDR3 coding sequence is TGTGCCAGCAGTGAAGGTAGAAGTGAAGCTTTCTTT. This translates into CASSEGRSEAFF.